The T cell receptor beta chain under discussion was sequenced for a study of cytomegalovirus exposure and HLA in healthy donors. Use of 60 Vbeta and 13 Jbeta primers characterized the PCR. TCRdb keeps only in-frame clones here, not all; method: immunoSEQ multiplex PCR. The table lists 150,000 to 200,000 clones, 75% to 85% of them singletons, with 0.65% to 0.75% in the top ten. The CDR3 runs to 20 residues. This clonotype was obtained from a boy under 18 in good health and CMV-seronegative. The sequencing input was PBMCs. The gene calls are TRBV23-1 and TRBJ2-5; TRBD1 aligns across 9 bases. The J call could be wrong; TRBJ2-7 is a better fit for the DNA end. TRBV23-1 is an ORF; its function is uncertain. CDR3 residues: CASSLLVTGSRDRDPYEQYF. CDR3 bases: TGCGCCAGCAGTCTGTTGGTAACCGGTTCCCGGGACAGGGATCCCTACGAGCAGTACTTC.